This entry lists 10 T cell receptor beta chains sequenced from one sample in a study of cytomegalovirus exposure and HLA in healthy donors. PCR primers comprised 60 Vbeta and 13 Jbeta primers. Sequencing used immunoSEQ multiplex PCR; TCRdb keeps in-frame clones, though not all of them. The listing contains around 150,000 clones. Sequencing was performed on PBMCs. All receptors come from a man aged 35-49 years in good health and CMV-seronegative.

The chain is built from TRBV18 and TRBJ1-3; TRBD1 is a possible D gene (5 bases). V was clipped by 3 bases and J by 0 bases, with 6 bases between them. CDR1 and CDR2 from the germline V gene are KGHSH and LQKENI. This CDR3 contains 14 residues. The CDR3 coding sequence is TGTGCCAGCTCACCGCAGGGCTCTGGAAACACCATATATTTT. Its translation: CASSPQGSGNTIYF.

The rearrangement joins TRBV7-9 to TRBJ2-3; possibly TRBD2 for D (7 bases). The germline V gene has CDR1 SEHNR and CDR2 FQNEAQ (reference sequence). The CDR3 is 14 residues long. The V gene lost 2 bases and the J gene lost 4 bases, with 10 bases spanning the gap. This chain's CDR3 is CASSLTGGADTQYF. DNA for the CDR3: TGTGCCAGCAGCTTAACGGGGGGCGCAGATACGCAGTATTTT.

The chain couples TRBV5-4 to TRBJ2-1, with 11 bases identical to TRBD2. The CDR3 has 16 residues. The junction had 8 bases not matched to a gene; V was cut back by 3 bases and J by 6 bases. The germline gives CDR1 SGHNT, CDR2 YYREEE (reference sequence). CDR3 nucleotides: TGTGCCAGCAGCTCGCCTACTAGCGGGGGTCTCAATGAGCAGTTCTTC. Encoded protein: CASSSPTSGGLNEQFF.

Notes on this clone: No conserved phenylalanine or tryptophan is present at the end of the CDR3, so a read error is the likely explanation. The CDR3: CASSEHWSNTEAFL. The CDR3 bases are TGTGCCAGCAGTGAGCACTGGAGTAACACTGAAGCTTTCCTT. This chain connects TRBV6-1 to TRBJ1-1, with D unclear. V shed 3 bases and J shed 2 bases, with 10 bases lying between them. The CDR3 has 14 residues. Germline V gene data show CDR1 as MNHNS and CDR2 as SASEGT.

The chain couples TRBV4-2 to TRBJ2-3; the D gene is possibly TRBD1 (5 bases). V was pared by 0 bases and J by 1 base, with 11 bases between. The CDR3 covers 16 residues. Germline CDR1 and CDR2: LGHNA and YNFKEQ. This chain's CDR3 is CASSQDRSRGTDTQYF. In DNA, the CDR3 is TGTGCCAGCAGCCAAGATCGAAGCAGGGGCACAGATACGCAGTATTTT.

This chain connects TRBV5-6 to TRBJ1-5; 7 positions agree with TRBD1. V dropped 4 bases and J dropped 0; count of bases not matched to a gene: 7. Germline V lookup: CDR1 SGHDT, CDR2 YYEEEE. The CDR3 sequence is 16 residues long. The CDR3 spells CASSTQQGYSNQPQHF. For the CDR3, the DNA is TGTGCCAGCAGCACCCAACAGGGGTATAGCAATCAGCCCCAGCATTTT.

Written as DNA, the CDR3 is TGTGCCAGCAGGGGGACAGGAAACTCCTACGAGCAGTACTTC. Protein: CASRGTGNSYEQYF. The chain links TRBV28 to TRBJ2-7, with 8 bases identical to TRBD1. V was pared by 6 bases and J by 0 bases, with 4 bases of the junction left unmatched. From germline, CDR1 is MDHEN and CDR2 SYDVKM. This CDR3 comprises 14 residues. The complete variable domain, with remaining parts taken from reference TRBV28 and TRBJ2-7, reads DVKVTQSSRYLVKRTGEKVFLECVQDMDHENMFWYRQDPGLGLRLIYFSYDVKMKEKGDIPEGYSVSREKKERFSLILESASTNQTSMYLCASRGTGNSYEQYFGPGTRLTVT.

The chain is built from TRBV10-3 and TRBJ1-1, with D possibly TRBD1 on 5 matching bases. The V end lost 2 bases, the J end lost 11 bases, and 15 bases lay between the germline ends. The CDR3 sequence is 13 residues long. The germline gives CDR1 ENHRY, CDR2 SYGVKD. The CDR3 sequence is CAISESSGVMAFF. CDR3 bases: TGTGCCATCAGTGAGAGTTCGGGGGTAATGGCTTTCTTT.

CDR3 sequence: CASSQRQGTKAFF. Written as DNA, the CDR3 is TGTGCCAGCAGCCAACGACAGGGAACTAAAGCTTTCTTT. V gene TRBV14 combines with J gene TRBJ1-1; 7 positions match TRBD1. Germline CDR1 reads SGHDN; CDR2 reads FVKESK. V lost 2 bases to trimming and J lost 9 bases; unmatched junction nucleotides: 6. CDR3 length: 13 amino acids. Full variable domain (outside the CDR3, taken from reference TRBV14 and TRBJ1-1): EAGVTQFPSHSVIEKGQTVTLRCDPISGHDNLYWYRRVMGKEIKFLLHFVKESKQDESGMPNNRFLAERTGGTYSTLKVQPAELEDSGVYFCASSQRQGTKAFFGQGTRLTVV.

The genes are TRBV5-4 and TRBJ1-2, with D possibly TRBD1 on 6 matching bases. Germline V gives CDR1 SGHNT, CDR2 YYREEE (reference sequence). This CDR3 is 13 amino acids long. The V gene lost 2 bases and the J gene lost 6 bases, with 11 bases spanning the gap. The CDR3 nucleotides are TGTGCCAGCAGCTTCCCGGACAGAAATGGCTACACCTTC. Protein product: CASSFPDRNGYTF.